These 21 T cell receptor beta chains originate from one sample sequenced in a study of shared clonotypes between healthy human individuals. Using immunoSEQ multiplex PCR, the repertoire was profiled, and TCRdb retains in-frame clones only, with some absent. The repertoire has about 700,000 clones, about 74% of them found once; the top ten carry approximately 1.7%. Sequenced: memory CD4+ T cells sorted from blood. As to subset: CD45RA-negative fraction. The receptors were sampled from a woman aged 25 to 39 in good health.

Ten or more counts support this clone. CDR3 sequence reads: CAISEGQGTEAFF. CDR3 in DNA: TGTGCCATCAGTGAGGGACAGGGCACTGAAGCTTTCTTT. The V call is TRBV10-3, the J call TRBJ1-1, with TRBD1 identical over 8 bases. The V and J ends lost 2 bases and 4 bases, in that order; junction bases with no gene match: 0. The length of the CDR3 is 13 residues. Germline CDR1 reads ENHRY; CDR2 reads SYGVKD.

V is TRBV6-1 and J is TRBJ1-4; no clear D. Per the germline V gene, CDR1 is MNHNS and CDR2 is SASEGT. V was trimmed by 6 bases and J by 8 bases, leaving 16 bases between them. This CDR3 spans 14 amino acids. CDR3 loop: CASRPVSVGEKLFF. The CDR3 region has the DNA TGTGCCAGCAGACCGGTTAGCGTGGGAGAAAAACTGTTTTTT.

The rearrangement links TRBV28 to TRBJ2-3; 10 bases match TRBD2. Trimming at V came to 6 bases and at J to 4 bases, leaving 7 bases not matched to a gene. This CDR3 has 15 amino acids. Germline values: CDR1 MDHEN, CDR2 SYDVKM. The CDR3 DNA reads TGTGCCAGCAGGGTACCTAGCGGGAGAGCAGATACGCAGTATTTT. Translated: CASRVPSGRADTQYF.

As for this clone: Possible read error: a much larger clone is one base away. This same CDR3 is encoded by further DNA sequences in the sample. The J gene is TRBJ1-5, the V gene TRBV28, with unresolved D. From germline, CDR1 is MDHEN and CDR2 SYDVKM. The V gene lost 2 bases and the J gene lost 5 bases, with 4 bases spanning the gap. There are 12 residues in the CDR3. The CDR3 nucleotides read TGTGCCAGCAGTTTAAATTATCAGCCCCAGCATTTT. As protein: CASSLNYQPQHF.

The chain links TRBV28 to TRBJ2-7, with 7 positions matching TRBD2. CDR1 is MDHEN and CDR2 is SYDVKM in the germline V gene. CDR3 size: 15 residues. With V trimmed by 6 bases and J by 0 bases, 8 bases remained unmatched. The chain's CDR3 is CASSPGTTSSYEQYF. CDR3 in DNA: TGTGCCAGCAGCCCTGGGACTACGAGCTCCTACGAGCAGTACTTC. The entire variable domain, with the rest obtained from reference TRBV28 and TRBJ2-7, is as follows: DVKVTQSSRYLVKRTGEKVFLECVQDMDHENMFWYRQDPGLGLRLIYFSYDVKMKEKGDIPEGYSVSREKKERFSLILESASTNQTSMYLCASSPGTTSSYEQYFGPGTRLTVT.

The gene calls are TRBV30 and TRBJ1-1; no clear D. The CDR3 extends over 14 amino acids. Trimming took off 0 bases at V and 1 base at J, with 9 bases between the two ends. The germline gives CDR1 GTSNPN, CDR2 SVGIG (reference sequence). The CDR3 here is CAWSVRHTNTEAFF. In DNA, the CDR3 is TGTGCCTGGAGTGTACGACATACGAACACTGAAGCTTTCTTT.

This rearrangement joins TRBV2 to TRBJ1-2, with a weak D call TRBD1 (6 bases). V lost 7 bases and J lost 8, with 14 bases in between. CDR3 size: 12 residues. Germline V gives CDR1 SNHLY, CDR2 FYNNEI. CDR3 sequence reads: CASKLGQWGYTF. The CDR3 DNA sequence: TGTGCCAGCAAACTCGGACAGTGGGGCTACACCTTC.

The chain joins TRBV5-4 to TRBJ1-2; 12 bases are shared with TRBD1. V lost 4 bases, J lost 3 bases, and 13 bases stayed unmatched. The CDR3 is made up of 18 amino acids. Germline lookup yields CDR1 SGHNT and CDR2 YYREEE (reference sequence). The CDR3 protein is CASSLGQGAVLRDYGYTF. In DNA form, the CDR3 reads TGTGCCAGCAGCCTGGGACAGGGGGCTGTACTTCGGGACTATGGCTACACCTTC.

This chain joins TRBV10-3 and TRBJ1-1; tentatively, D is TRBD1 (5 bases). CDR3 size: 13 residues. V was shortened by 2 bases and J by 7 bases, with 11 bases between the two germline ends. Germline values: CDR1 ENHRY, CDR2 SYGVKD. CDR3 in amino acids: CAISEGRDVEAFF. The CDR3 nucleotides read TGTGCCATCAGTGAGGGCAGGGACGTTGAAGCTTTCTTT.

The V call is TRBV28, the J call TRBJ1-2; 8 nucleotides line up with TRBD1. The CDR3 has 13 amino acids. Germline-derived CDR1 and CDR2 are MDHEN and SYDVKM. J lost 7 bases, V lost 4 bases, and 5 bases had no gene match. CDR3: CASSYGQGLGYTF. The CDR3 region has the DNA TGTGCCAGCAGTTATGGACAGGGACTTGGCTACACCTTC.

V usage is TRBV14 and J usage is TRBJ2-7; 12 nucleotides line up with TRBD2. The CDR3 has 16 amino acids. In germline, CDR1 is SGHDN, CDR2 FVKESK. The trim removed 4 bases at V and 4 bases at J, leaving 8 bases unmatched. Here the CDR3 DNA reads TGTGCCAGCAGCCTACCCAGACTAGCGGGAGTGTACGAGCAGTACTTC. The encoded protein is CASSLPRLAGVYEQYF.

The chain has TRBV5-4 and TRBJ2-3; unclear D gene. Trimming took 0 bases from V and 2 from J, leaving 4 bases between them. The germline V gene has CDR1 SGHNT and CDR2 YYREEE (reference sequence). This CDR3 contains 13 residues. CDR3 DNA: TGTGCCAGCAGCTTGGGGACCACAGATACGCAGTATTTT. As protein: CASSLGTTDTQYF.

The rearrangement joins TRBV19 to TRBJ2-5; possible D gene TRBD2, 6 bases. The length of the CDR3 is 14 residues. The germline V gene has CDR1 LNHDA and CDR2 SQIVND (reference sequence). V dropped 4 bases and J dropped 4 bases, with 13 bases sitting between them. DNA of the CDR3: TGTGCCAGTAGTACCCAACGGAGGGGAGAGACCCAGTACTTC. Protein product: CASSTQRRGETQYF.

This chain joins TRBV7-9 and TRBJ2-3; possible D gene TRBD2, 5 bases. From germline, CDR1 is SEHNR and CDR2 FQNEAQ (reference sequence). This CDR3 comprises 16 residues. The V end was cut by 0 bases, the J end by 2 bases, with 12 bases between. CDR3: CASSLASGTTTDTQYF. The CDR3 coding sequence is TGTGCCAGCAGCTTAGCGTCGGGAACCACCACAGATACGCAGTATTTT.

CDR3 DNA sequence: TGTGCCTGGAGCTTGATCGGGGCCTCTAATGAAAAACTGTTTTTT. Its protein is CAWSLIGASNEKLFF. This sequence joins TRBV30 and TRBJ1-4; D is possibly TRBD1 (5 bases). Germline V gene lookup returns CDR1 GTSNPN and CDR2 SVGIG (reference sequence). This CDR3 region has 15 residues. V was clipped by 3 bases and J by 3 bases, with 14 bases between them. Using reference TRBV30 and TRBJ1-4 for the parts outside the CDR3, the full variable domain is SQTIHQWPATLVQPVGSPLSLECTVEGTSNPNLYWYRQAAGRGLQLLFYSVGIGQISSEVPQNLSASRPQDRQFILSSKKLLLSDSGFYLCAWSLIGASNEKLFFGSGTQLSVL.

V and J are TRBV30 and TRBJ2-1; 9 bases agree with TRBD2. Per the germline V gene, CDR1 is GTSNPN and CDR2 is SVGIG (reference sequence). With 4 bases clipped from V and 6 bases from J, the junction kept 10 bases outside the gene matches. The CDR3 runs to 15 residues. CDR3 sequence (DNA): TGTGCCTGGAAGGGTGGACTAGCGAAATCCAATGAGCAGTTCTTC. Protein sequence: CAWKGGLAKSNEQFF.

The chain employs TRBV4-1 and TRBJ1-5; maybe TRBD1 (5 bases). V was trimmed by 1 base and J by 5 bases, leaving 12 bases between them. Germline CDR1 and CDR2: MGHRA and YSYEKL. The CDR3 spans 15 residues. CDR3 DNA: TGCGCCAGCAGCCAAGGGCTACAGGCCGATCAGCCCCAGCATTTT. This encodes CASSQGLQADQPQHF.

This clone has a count of ten or more. The chain recombines TRBV7-6 with TRBJ2-1; 8 positions agree with TRBD2. This CDR3 has 13 amino acids. With V trimmed by 5 bases and J by 6 bases, 3 bases remained unmatched. Germline loops: CDR1 SGHVS, CDR2 FNYEAQ. Written as DNA, the CDR3 is TGTGCCAGCAGCAGAGGGACTAGCAATGAGCAGTTCTTC. Translating gives CASSRGTSNEQFF.

Concerning this clone itself: At the DNA level, this CDR3 is encoded by other sequences in the same sample as well. The CDR3 loop is CASSLYGNQPQHF. CDR3 DNA: TGTGCCAGCAGTTTATACGGAAATCAGCCCCAGCATTTT. The chain links TRBV28 to TRBJ1-5; no firm D call. V lost 1 base, J lost 4 bases, and 5 bases lay in between. Germline assignment: CDR1 MDHEN and CDR2 SYDVKM. CDR3 length: 13 amino acids.

The J gene is TRBJ1-2, the V gene TRBV6-5; D might be TRBD1 (5 bases). Trimming stripped 6 bases from V and 4 bases from J, with 15 bases between. Looked up from germline, CDR1 is MNHEY and CDR2 is SVGAGI. The CDR3 is 14 amino acids. CDR3 sequence (DNA): TGTGCCAGCAGCTATCTGGGGGAGGGCTATGGCTACACCTTC. Its protein is CASSYLGEGYGYTF.

J is TRBJ2-2 and V is TRBV7-7; 7 bases match TRBD1. This CDR3 comprises 14 residues. From germline, CDR1 is SSHAT and CDR2 FNYEAQ (reference sequence). V dropped 5 bases and J dropped 7; count of bases not matched to a gene: 7. CDR3 nucleotides: TGTGCCAGCAGCCCACCAGGGGGAGTCGGGGAGCTGTTTTTT. Its translation: CASSPPGGVGELFF.